This entry lists 28 T cell receptor beta chains sequenced from one sample in a study of cytomegalovirus exposure and HLA in healthy donors. This PCR relied on a set of 60 Vbeta primers and 13 Jbeta primers. Repertoires were generated with immunoSEQ multiplex PCR, while TCRdb's copy carries only in-frame clones and drops some. Altogether 100,000 to 150,000 clones are present, over 60% being singletons, with the ten largest covering over 10%. The specimen was PBMCs. Source of these receptors: a woman aged 40-49 years in good health and CMV-seropositive.

The J gene is TRBJ1-1, the V gene TRBV19; D gene uncertain. Germline-derived CDR1 and CDR2 are LNHDA and SQIVND (reference sequence). The CDR3 is 15 residues long. Trimming removed 3 bases at V and 2 bases at J, with 13 bases between. CDR3 bases: TGTGCCAGTAGTATCGTTCTCACGGGAAACACTGAAGCTTTCTTT. Protein: CASSIVLTGNTEAFF. Drawing the rest from reference TRBV19 and TRBJ1-1, the complete variable domain is DGGITQSPKYLFRKEGQNVTLSCEQNLNHDAMYWYRQDPGQGLRLIYYSQIVNDFQKGDIAEGYSVSREKKESFPLTVTSAQKNPTAFYLCASSIVLTGNTEAFFGQGTRLTVV.

This chain connects TRBV4-1 to TRBJ1-1; D gene ambiguous. CDR3 length: 15 residues. V was clipped by 4 bases and J by 4 bases, with 16 bases between them. Per the germline V gene, CDR1 is MGHRA and CDR2 is YSYEKL. The CDR3 DNA reads as TGCGCCAGCAGCCGCTACATCAGCACGGGCACTGAAGCTTTCTTT. Its translation: CASSRYISTGTEAFF.

The V and J genes are TRBV5-1 and TRBJ2-7; D ambiguous. V was shortened by 6 bases and J by 0 bases, with 13 bases between the two germline ends. Per germline, CDR1 SGHRS and CDR2 YFSETQ. This CDR3 contains 14 residues. CDR3 in DNA: TGCGCCAGCAAGATCGAGGCGGCCTCCTACGAGCAGTACTTC. It specifies CASKIEAASYEQYF.

This chain joins TRBV27 and TRBJ1-2, with D unresolved. CDR1 and CDR2 (germline): MNHEY, SMNVEV (reference sequence). This CDR3 has 11 residues. The CDR3 loop is CTTKLGYGYTF. In DNA, the CDR3 is TGTACCACTAAGCTCGGCTATGGCTACACCTTC.

The chain has TRBV7-3 and TRBJ2-1; no clear D gene. Per the germline V gene, CDR1 is SGHTA and CDR2 is FQGTGA. The CDR3 runs to 12 residues. V was clipped by 4 bases and J by 8 bases, with 9 bases between them. The CDR3 region has the DNA TGTGCCAGCAGCTCCCTCGGAGATGAGCAGTTCTTC. As protein: CASSSLGDEQFF.

The CDR3 DNA sequence: TGCGCCAGCAGTGATTTGGGACTAGCGAACGGGGAGCTGTTTTTT. As protein: CASSDLGLANGELFF. This chain joins TRBV10-1 and TRBJ2-2, with 10 positions matching TRBD2. The J segment lost 7 bases and the V segment lost 3 bases, leaving 5 bases of the junction unmatched. The CDR3 runs 15 residues. Germline CDR1 and CDR2: WNHNN and SYGVQD (reference sequence).

This clone was seen only once. This chain connects TRBV20-1 to TRBJ2-7; no clear D. The CDR3 is 9 amino acids. Trimming stripped 6 bases from V and 3 bases from J, with 3 bases between. CDR1 and CDR2 from the germline V gene are DFQATT and SNEGSKA (reference sequence). The CDR3 sequence: CSANYEQYF. CDR3 nucleotide sequence: TGCAGTGCCAACTACGAGCAGTACTTC.

J is TRBJ2-5 and V is TRBV2; no firm D call. CDR1 and CDR2 (germline): SNHLY, FYNNEI. CDR3 length: 11 residues. V was clipped by 3 bases and J by 5 bases, with 4 bases between them. CDR3 sequence (DNA): TGTGCCAGCAGTGACTATGAGACCCAGTACTTC. Translating gives CASSDYETQYF.

The chain carries TRBV6-5 and TRBJ1-2; 9 bases line up with TRBD1. With 0 bases clipped from V and 7 bases from J, the junction kept 6 bases outside the gene matches. Germline V gene data show CDR1 as MNHEY and CDR2 as SVGAGI. The CDR3 is made up of 15 amino acids. The CDR3 spells CASSYSPQGAGGYTF. The CDR3 bases are TGTGCCAGCAGTTACTCTCCACAGGGGGCAGGTGGCTACACCTTC.

This sequence joins TRBV30 and TRBJ2-3; TRBD2 matches 10 bases. J was trimmed by 0 bases and V by 7 bases; bases with no gene match: 7. Per germline, CDR1 GTSNPN and CDR2 SVGIG (reference sequence). The CDR3 consists of 15 residues. CDR3 protein: CAYRRLAGSTDTQYF. CDR3 sequence (DNA): TGTGCCTACCGACGACTAGCGGGTAGCACAGATACGCAGTATTTT. The variable domain in full, with the rest retrieved from reference TRBV30 and TRBJ2-3, is SQTIHQWPATLVQPVGSPLSLECTVEGTSNPNLYWYRQAAGRGLQLLFYSVGIGQISSEVPQNLSASRPQDRQFILSSKKLLLSDSGFYLCAYRRLAGSTDTQYFGPGTRLTVL.

This sequence joins TRBV5-6 and TRBJ2-3, with D maybe TRBD1 (6 bases). The CDR3 covers 15 residues. Germline loops: CDR1 SGHDT, CDR2 YYEEEE. V was pared by 0 bases and J by 5 bases, with 13 bases between. CDR3 loop: CASSLDAGAGDTQYF. The DNA of the CDR3 is TGTGCCAGCAGCTTGGATGCAGGGGCTGGAGATACGCAGTATTTT.

The chain links TRBV19 to TRBJ2-6, with 10 bases aligning to TRBD1. CDR1 LNHDA and CDR2 SQIVND come from the germline V gene (reference sequence). There are 20 residues in the CDR3. With 5 bases clipped from V and 0 bases from J, the junction kept 13 bases outside the gene matches. CDR3 residues: CASSPRPGQGGNSGANVLTF. CDR3 nucleotide sequence: TGTGCCAGTAGTCCCCGTCCCGGACAGGGGGGTAACTCTGGGGCCAACGTCCTGACTTTC.

V gene TRBV30 combines with J gene TRBJ2-3; TRBD2 aligns across 9 bases. There are 16 residues in the CDR3. The germline V gene has CDR1 GTSNPN and CDR2 SVGIG (reference sequence). V gave up 1 base and J gave up 4 bases; unmatched junction bases: 9. CDR3 DNA: TGTGCCTGGAGTGCCTATTATAGCGGGAGAGCAGATACGCAGTATTTT. Residues: CAWSAYYSGRADTQYF.

The table lists this clone with a few counts. The V call is TRBV7-9, the J call TRBJ1-1; 11 bases align to TRBD1. After removal of 5 bases from V and 11 bases from J, the junction contained 13 bases not matched to a gene. This CDR3 is 15 amino acids long. Germline V gives CDR1 SEHNR, CDR2 FQNEAQ (reference sequence). The CDR3 sequence is CASSLIPGQGVWAFF. CDR3 nucleotides: TGTGCCAGCAGCCTAATTCCGGGACAGGGGGTTTGGGCTTTCTTT.

This CDR3 is CATSRGAGAAYEQYF. In nucleotides, the CDR3 is TGTGCCACCAGCAGAGGGGCGGGAGCGGCCTACGAGCAGTACTTC. This sequence joins TRBV15 and TRBJ2-7, with 7 bases matching TRBD2. V was pared by 1 base and J by 2 bases, with 5 bases of the junction left unmatched. The CDR3 has 15 residues. The germline CDR1 and CDR2 sequences are LNHNV and YYDKDF (reference sequence).

The V gene is TRBV5-1, the J gene TRBJ2-7; 8 bases match TRBD1. From germline, CDR1 is SGHRS and CDR2 YFSETQ. The J segment lost 5 bases and the V segment lost 9 bases, leaving 16 bases of the junction unmatched. The CDR3 extends over 15 amino acids. CDR3 coding DNA: TGCGCCACCGCAAAAGGGCCGGACAGGGAAGACGAGCAGTACTTC. Translated: CATAKGPDREDEQYF.

This clone was counted once. The V gene is TRBV27, the J gene TRBJ2-7; 9 nucleotides match TRBD2. Germline lookup yields CDR1 MNHEY and CDR2 SMNVEV (reference sequence). CDR3 size: 14 residues. The V gene end was trimmed by 6 bases and the J gene end by 9 bases; junction bases not matched to a gene: 12. CDR3 nucleotide sequence: TGTGCCAGCAGCCCCGCCCCTAGCGGGGACCTGCAGTACTTC. It yields the protein CASSPAPSGDLQYF.

The V and J genes are TRBV27 and TRBJ2-5; 12 bases are shared with TRBD2. The germline V gene encodes CDR1 MNHEY and CDR2 SMNVEV (reference sequence). The junction had 15 bases not matched to a gene; V was cut back by 5 bases and J by 5 bases. The CDR3 covers 18 residues. CDR3 coding DNA: TGTGCCAGCAGTGTGACAAACCTAGCGGGAGGGCCGATGGAGACCCAGTACTTC. Its translation is CASSVTNLAGGPMETQYF.

This clone showed up just a few times. The J gene is TRBJ2-7, the V gene TRBV29-1, with TRBD1 as a possible D gene (5 bases). The CDR3 loop spans 13 amino acids. Trimming pared 3 bases from V and 3 bases from J, leaving 12 bases between. Germline CDR1 is SQVTM and CDR2 is ANQGSEA. The CDR3: CSVEMFDSYEQYF. The CDR3, as DNA: TGCAGCGTTGAGATGTTTGACAGCTACGAGCAGTACTTC.

This clone has a handful of counts. The CDR3 sequence: CASSFSEGTGLGNEQFF. In DNA, the CDR3 is TGTGCCAGCAGCTTTAGCGAAGGGACAGGGTTGGGGAATGAGCAGTTCTTC. V is TRBV7-8 and J is TRBJ2-1; TRBD1 matches 9 bases. The V segment lost 3 bases and the J segment 7 bases; nucleotides outside the gene matches: 13. Germline V CDR1 and CDR2: SGHVS, FQNEAQ. There are 17 residues in the CDR3.

This rearrangement joins TRBV7-8 to TRBJ1-1; D is uncertain. The ends were cut back, 1 base at V and 0 bases at J, with 12 bases in the middle. The CDR3 covers 16 residues. Germline V CDR1 and CDR2: SGHVS, FQNEAQ. Here the CDR3 reads CASSLVLGAMNTEAFF. The CDR3 DNA sequence: TGTGCCAGCAGCTTAGTCTTAGGAGCCATGAACACTGAAGCTTTCTTT. The variable domain in full, completed from reference TRBV7-8 and TRBJ1-1, reads GAGVSQSPRYKVAKRGQDVALRCDPISGHVSLFWYQQALGQGPEFLTYFQNEAQLDKSGLPSDRFFAERPEGSVSTLKIQRTQQEDSAVYLCASSLVLGAMNTEAFFGQGTRLTVV.

This chain connects TRBV28 to TRBJ2-3, with 8 bases lining up with TRBD2. The CDR3 has 16 amino acids. Trimming cost V 5 bases and J 7 bases; bases outside gene matches: 14. Per the germline V gene, CDR1 is MDHEN and CDR2 is SYDVKM. CDR3 sequence (DNA): TGTGCCAGCAGTCCCCGGACTAGCCCCAAGGGCCATACGCAGTATTTT. This encodes CASSPRTSPKGHTQYF.

This clone was found a few times. The chain employs TRBV30 and TRBJ2-3; the match to TRBD2 covers 8 bases. Per the germline V gene, CDR1 is GTSNPN and CDR2 is SVGIG (reference sequence). This CDR3 region has 12 residues. The trim removed 7 bases at V and 2 bases at J, leaving 2 bases unmatched. CDR3 sequence: CALAGNTDTQYF. The CDR3, as DNA: TGTGCCTTAGCGGGAAACACAGATACGCAGTATTTT.

V gene TRBV6-5 combines with J gene TRBJ2-3; the match to TRBD1 covers 9 bases. V shed 6 bases, J shed 3 bases, and the junction held 4 bases outside the gene matches. The V gene's germline CDR1 is MNHEY and CDR2 SVGAGI. This CDR3 is built from 14 residues. The CDR3 bases are TGTGCCAGCAGGGAGACAGGGGGGACAGATACGCAGTATTTT. Residues: CASRETGGTDTQYF.

The gene calls are TRBV4-1 and TRBJ1-3, with a tentative D call TRBD1 (6 bases). Trimming pared 6 bases from V and 0 bases from J, leaving 15 bases between. Germline CDR1 and CDR2: MGHRA and YSYEKL. The CDR3 runs to 16 residues. The CDR3 protein is CASRLDSYSSGNTIYF. The CDR3 coding sequence is TGCGCCAGCAGGCTGGACAGCTACTCCTCTGGAAACACCATATATTTT.

The rearrangement joins TRBV5-1 to TRBJ1-2; 8 bases are shared with TRBD1. The junction had 7 bases not matched to a gene; V was cut back by 4 bases and J by 2 bases. CDR1 is SGHRS and CDR2 is YFSETQ in the germline V gene. CDR3 length: 15 residues. CDR3 in amino acids: CASSTYRGSNYGYTF. In nucleotides, the CDR3 is TGCGCCAGCAGCACATACAGGGGGTCGAACTATGGCTACACCTTC.

This clone has only a few counts. The chain employs TRBV29-1 and TRBJ1-2; 7 positions match TRBD1. This CDR3 region has 12 residues. Germline CDR1 and CDR2: SQVTM and ANQGSEA. Trimming at V came to 3 bases and at J to 8 bases, leaving 6 bases not matched to a gene. The DNA of the CDR3 is TGCAGCGTTGATGACAGGGAATACGGCTACACCTTC. It encodes CSVDDREYGYTF.

The J gene is TRBJ2-3, the V gene TRBV18; D possibly corresponds to TRBD2 (5 bases). V was trimmed by 1 base and J by 0 bases, leaving 11 bases between them. This CDR3 contains 16 residues. Per germline, CDR1 KGHSH and CDR2 LQKENI. In DNA form, the CDR3 reads TGTGCCAGCTCACCACAGTCTAGCCCTAGCACAGATACGCAGTATTTT. Protein: CASSPQSSPSTDTQYF.